Reported below is one T cell receptor beta chain. This clone's antigen is unknown. There are no base qualities to consult, and no much larger clone falls within one base. Using the deep immunoSEQ assay, multiplex PCR amplified TCR CDR3 regions from genomic DNA. Extracted genomic DNA from each cell subset was distributed evenly across all wells of several immunoSEQ 96-well plates, and each plate was treated as a replicate. For sorted subsets, each replicate PCR was loaded with approximately 200 ng genomic DNA, equivalent to about 30,000 T cell genomes. The purified libraries were quantified using a Qubit 3.0 fluorometer, sized with a Bioanalyzer 2100, and then quantified again using the KAPA Library Quantification kit. A separate single-read 150-cycle Illumina NextSeq 550 flow cell was used to sequence each immunoSEQ 96-well plate. The original methods were these. Because the immunoSEQ output held only junctional sequences and lacked quality scores, the filtering could not match the filtering applied to full-length reads. Sequences were annotated with PyIR, a Python wrapper for IgBLAST v1.9, using IMGT germline references to assign V/J genes and CDR3. Reads were filtered out if the reads had weak V/J assignments (E-value above 1e-6), no CDR3, stop codons, out-of-frame junctions, or ambiguous translated residues. V3J clonotypes were defined by identical inferred V gene, J gene, and CDR3 amino acid sequence. To compute the percentage overlap between repertoires, the number of shared unique clonotypes was divided by the size of the smaller repertoire. Richness of each repertoire was evaluated using RTK rarefaction, the Chao1 estimator, and Recon v2.1 estimates of unobserved clonotypes. For all TCRbeta clonotypes obtained by the gDNA method from a few donors, generation probabilities were computed with OLGA. This immuneACCESS table, as held by TCRdb, lists in-frame sequences with V and J called but not all clones. Of the missing ones, under half trace to an unresolved V gene in checked studies; the others have no known cause. V, J and clone size derive from that table, while D and trimming were established from the DNA sequence. The sample yields 2 million to 2.5 million clones; approximately 90% were counted once. About 0.41% of the sample comes from the top ten.

This sample was included in a study of shared clonotypes between healthy human individuals (dated by TCRdb to about 2020). Regarding the complete study: The cohort included three men and a couple of women between 18 and 49 years of age. Libraries were prepared and TCR repertoires were sequenced by different laboratories using diverse techniques, in order to increase sequencing depth and limit assay-specific biases. For each donor, three plates each were used for CD4 naive and CD4 memory, two plates were used for CD8 naive, and one plate was used for CD8 memory. Between about 0.9 and 10 billion PBMCs per donor were obtained by leukapheresis. Blood TCR repertoires of five healthy adults were deeply sequenced to estimate repertoire size and the extent of clonotype sharing between individuals. The investigation overall reported the following: Across several donors, roughly 5% of naive CD4, over 3% of naive CD8, around 2.1% of memory CD4, and about 0.4% of memory CD8 clonotypes were shared. Compared with non-shared clonotypes, the clonotypes found in all four sorted-subset donors had higher generation probabilities. Sampling was restricted to blood, and TCR repertoires in tissue are likely to differ from TCR repertoires in blood. The genetic and exposure-history diversity represented was limited by the small number of donors. Pairwise subsampling led to the expectation that sequencing depth would affect the degree of clonotype sharing among donors. Estimated clonotype richness was generally larger for naive than for memory subsets. Even with the large sequencing depth, rarefaction of the sorted-subset datasets indicated that sequencing was incomplete.

CDR1 and CDR2 are drawn from the germline V gene: MGHRA, YSYEKL. V trim: 1 base; J trim: 5 bases; unmatched bases: 7. The CDR3 contains 15 residues, cysteine and phenylalanine counted. Solely the CDR3 DNA is kept, with 45 bases framed from the first base. Healthy HIV-negative adults with no recently reported acute infections or vaccinations were included as donors. Only Caucasian adults living in Nashville, Tennessee, USA were represented among the donors. CD4+ T cells were enriched by magnetic negative selection; naive cells were then positively selected on CD45RA, and the negative fraction formed the memory subset. After blood collection by leukapheresis, PBMCs were isolated using Ficoll-Histopaque density gradient centrifugation and then cryopreserved in the vapor phase of liquid nitrogen. Purity and quantity of every magnetically sorted T cell population were checked by analytical flow cytometry. Genomic DNA was isolated from every sorted fraction and measured by UV absorbance on a Nanodrop 2000c.

The source is a man aged 18 to 29 in good health. Some clones in this sample may be carry-over from other donors' samples. The sequenced sample consisted of naive CD4+ T cells from PBMCs. The sample's cell subset or site, from its label and the paper: CD45RA+ positively selected. This receptor chain uses TRBV4-1 and TRBJ2-5; 7 junctional bases match TRBD1. DNA sequence: TGCGCCAGCAGCCAAGTTACAGGGGACGGGGAGACCCAGTACTTC. This sequence encodes CASSQVTGDGETQYF.